The 30 T cell receptor beta chains listed next were all sequenced from one sample in a study of CD8 T cells in Susac syndrome (dated by TCRdb to between 2017 and 2020). Library preparation employed the immunoSEQ multiplex PCR assay. RNA was extracted using the RNeasy kit, and 0.5 to 1 microgram was reverse transcribed with random hexamers. TCRdb trimmed public reads at Q25 via fastp, called clones via MiXCR and kept in-frame beta chains. Merged by CDR3 protein, the rows form single entries marked with the most common genes and DNA. For this sample the table gives about 180,000 distinct CDR3 sequences, of which roughly 95% were detected only once. Approximately 0.1% of the sample comes from the top ten. Sequencing was done on a sample of CD4+ T cells from PBMCs. These TCRs come from a human donor with multiple sclerosis.

This chain connects TRBV19 to TRBJ2-3, with 8 bases aligning to TRBD2. This CDR3 contains 14 residues. Germline loops: CDR1 LNHDA, CDR2 SQIVND (reference sequence). J was trimmed by 6 bases and V by 9 bases; bases with no gene match: 11. The CDR3 loop reads CASRERGSWDTQYF. CDR3 coding DNA: TGTGCCAGCCGAGAGCGGGGGTCCTGGGATACGCAGTATTTT.

The chain combines TRBV5-1 with TRBJ2-2; TRBD2 matches at 11 bases. The V and J ends lost 7 bases and 3 bases, in that order; junction bases with no gene match: 8. Germline V CDR1 and CDR2: SGHRS, YFSETQ. The CDR3 is made up of 16 amino acids. In nucleotides, the CDR3 is TGCGCCAGCGGCTCTAGCGGGGGGCTTGACACCGGGGAGCTGTTTTTT. It translates to CASGSSGGLDTGELFF.

The genes are TRBV29-1 and TRBJ1-2; no clear D gene. The CDR3 covers 13 residues. In germline, CDR1 is SQVTM, CDR2 ANQGSEA. Trimming took off 6 bases at V and 4 bases at J, with 15 bases between the two ends. CDR3 sequence (DNA): TGCAGCGTACCGGATGGGGATGGCTATGGCTACACCTTC. Translating it yields CSVPDGDGYGYTF. Full variable domain (rest looked up from reference TRBV29-1 and TRBJ1-2): SAVISQKPSRDICQRGTSLTIQCQVDSQVTMMFWYRQQPGQSLTLIATANQGSEATYESGFVIDKFPISRPNLTFSTLTVSNMSPEDSSIYLCSVPDGDGYGYTFGSGTRLTVV.

The chain couples TRBV9 to TRBJ2-7; D gene unclear. V was trimmed by 0 bases and J by 3 bases, leaving 7 bases between them. This CDR3 is built from 13 residues. CDR1 is SGDLS and CDR2 is YYNGEE in the germline V gene. Here the CDR3 DNA reads TGTGCCAGCAGCGTAGAGGCCGGCTACGAGCAGTACTTC. It translates to CASSVEAGYEQYF.

CDR3 sequence reads: CASSPWRGPGDTQYF. The CDR3 nucleotides read TGTGCCAGCAGCCCTTGGCGGGGCCCCGGGGATACGCAGTATTTT. The gene calls are TRBV3-1 and TRBJ2-3, with TRBD2 as a possible D gene (6 bases). V was trimmed by 4 bases and J by 6 bases, leaving 17 bases between them. Germline V CDR1 and CDR2: LGHDT, YNNKEL (reference sequence). CDR3 length: 15 amino acids.

The genes are TRBV3-1 and TRBJ1-2; TRBD1 matches at 8 bases. Losses at the gene ends were 0 bases for V and 6 bases for J; bases not matched to a gene: 12. The germline gives CDR1 LGHDT, CDR2 YNNKEL (reference sequence). There are 17 residues in the CDR3. For the CDR3, the DNA is TGTGCCAGCAGCCAAGAACGGACAGGGAAGGGAGGGGATGGCTACACCTTC. The encoded protein is CASSQERTGKGGDGYTF.

This chain connects TRBV30 to TRBJ1-2; 7 bases match TRBD1. The CDR3 contains 15 residues. Unmatched junction bases numbered 12, after V lost 8 bases and J lost 0 bases. From germline, CDR1 is GTSNPN and CDR2 SVGIG (reference sequence). CDR3: CARDRATTANYGYTF. Here the CDR3 DNA reads TGTGCCCGCGACAGGGCGACAACGGCTAACTATGGCTACACCTTC.

The chain uses TRBV29-1 and TRBJ1-3, with TRBD1 matching over 7 bases. Per the germline V gene, CDR1 is SQVTM and CDR2 is ANQGSEA. V lost 4 bases and J lost 0; bases outside the gene matches: 9. This CDR3 contains 16 residues. This chain's CDR3 is CSVAGGDSGSGNTIYF. In DNA, the CDR3 is TGCAGCGTTGCTGGAGGGGACAGCGGCTCTGGAAACACCATATATTTT.

This chain links TRBV30 with TRBJ1-1, with D unclear. There are 10 residues in the CDR3. V was cut by 7 bases and J by 5 bases, with 8 bases left in between. The V gene's germline CDR1 is GTSNPN and CDR2 SVGIG (reference sequence). CDR3: CALTRTEAFF. In DNA, the CDR3 is TGTGCCTTGACCAGGACTGAAGCTTTCTTT.

The CDR3 bases are TGCAGTGCCCGTTGGTCGGGGGACTATGGCTACACCTTC. Translation gives CSARWSGDYGYTF. The chain links TRBV20-1 to TRBJ1-2; TRBD1 might be the D (5 bases). V was trimmed by 6 bases and J by 3 bases, leaving 14 bases between them. This CDR3 has 13 amino acids. CDR1 DFQATT and CDR2 SNEGSKA come from the germline V gene (reference sequence).

This clonotype is a singleton in its sample. The gene calls are TRBV20-1 and TRBJ2-5, with D possibly matching TRBD1 (6 bases). The CDR3 totals 13 residues. Trimming shortened V by 6 bases and J by 1 base, and 12 bases separated the two germline ends. CDR1 is DFQATT, CDR2 SNEGSKA, per germline (reference sequence). The CDR3 sequence: CSAHRTVQETQYF. For the CDR3, the DNA is TGCAGTGCCCACCGGACAGTCCAAGAGACCCAGTACTTC.

The J gene is TRBJ1-2, the V gene TRBV3-1; D uncertain. The CDR3 has 14 amino acids. CDR1 and CDR2 from the germline V gene are LGHDT and YNNKEL (reference sequence). V lost 0 bases to trimming and J lost 4 bases, with 9 bases between them. CDR3 coding DNA: TGTGCCAGCAGCCAAGATCAAAGGTTCTATGGCTACACCTTC. Translating it yields CASSQDQRFYGYTF.

This clonotype was seen only once. The chain has TRBV27 and TRBJ2-1; 13 bases line up with TRBD2. The CDR3 spans 15 residues. V was pared by 7 bases and J by 10 bases, with 10 bases of the junction left unmatched. Germline V gene data show CDR1 as MNHEY and CDR2 as SMNVEV (reference sequence). CDR3 in amino acids: CASTRLAGGAGEQFF. CDR3 sequence (DNA): TGTGCCAGCACCCGACTAGCGGGGGGAGCTGGAGAGCAGTTCTTC.

The chain couples TRBV3-1 to TRBJ2-7; weak D call: TRBD2 (5 bases). The germline V and J ends were trimmed by 1 base and 7 bases, with 11 bases remaining between them. Germline assignment: CDR1 LGHDT and CDR2 YNNKEL (reference sequence). This CDR3 contains 13 residues. The CDR3 nucleotides read TGTGCCAGCAGCCAAGGAGGGCTAAGGGAGCAGTACTTC. It specifies CASSQGGLREQYF.

A remark on this clonotype: The junction shows a germline mismatch at one end, possibly a read error. This rearrangement joins TRBV12-3 or TRBV12-4 to TRBJ2-1, with 12 bases fitting TRBD2. The CDR3 consists of 14 residues. The CDR3 loop reads CASSLAGGLNEQFF. CDR3 bases: TGTGCCAGCAGTCTAGCGGGGGGGCTCAATGAGCAGTTCTTC.

The chain is built from TRBV30 and TRBJ1-6, with a tentative D call TRBD1 (5 bases). This CDR3 spans 16 amino acids. From germline, CDR1 is GTSNPN and CDR2 SVGIG (reference sequence). V lost 1 base to trimming and J lost 0 bases, with 10 bases between them. CDR3 DNA sequence: TGTGCCTGGAGTGAGCGGGGGAGCTCCTATAATTCACCCCTCCACTTT. Its translation: CAWSERGSSYNSPLHF.

The gene calls are TRBV4-3 and TRBJ2-1; D unresolved. The CDR3 totals 14 residues. Trimming left V 3 bases short and J 3 bases short, with 9 bases between. Germline V gene lookup returns CDR1 LGHNA and CDR2 YSLEER. CDR3 region: CASSHLSGYNEQFF. The CDR3 DNA follows: TGCGCCAGCAGCCACCTCTCGGGCTACAATGAGCAGTTCTTC.

The rearrangement joins TRBV29-1 to TRBJ2-5; 7 positions match TRBD2. The V gene end was trimmed by 4 bases and the J gene end by 5 bases; junction bases not matched to a gene: 13. Germline lookup yields CDR1 SQVTM and CDR2 ANQGSEA. CDR3 length equals 15 residues. The DNA for the CDR3 is TGCAGCGTTGGGTTGGGCGGCGGGGGAAAGGAGACCCAGTACTTC. This gives the protein CSVGLGGGGKETQYF. The whole variable domain, filled in from reference TRBV29-1 and TRBJ2-5, reads SAVISQKPSRDICQRGTSLTIQCQVDSQVTMMFWYRQQPGQSLTLIATANQGSEATYESGFVIDKFPISRPNLTFSTLTVSNMSPEDSSIYLCSVGLGGGGKETQYFGPGTRLLVL.

V usage is TRBV4-1 and J usage is TRBJ2-1, with a possible D match to TRBD2 (5 bases). V was pared by 9 bases and J by 10 bases, with 22 bases between. Per germline, CDR1 MGHRA and CDR2 YSYEKL. This CDR3 has 14 amino acids. The CDR3 reads CARETSSRLWEQFF. DNA for the CDR3: TGCGCCAGGGAAACTAGTTCGAGACTTTGGGAGCAGTTCTTC.

J is TRBJ2-3 and V is TRBV6-2 or TRBV6-3; D may correspond to TRBD1 or TRBD2 (5 bases each). Germline CDR1 is MNHEY and CDR2 is SVGEGT. Trimming pared 2 bases from V and 0 bases from J, leaving 18 bases between. This CDR3 region has 18 residues. This CDR3 is CASSYLRPGPGSTDTQYF. Written as DNA, the CDR3 is TGTGCCAGCAGTTACCTACGGCCGGGACCAGGGAGCACAGATACGCAGTATTTT.

The rearrangement joins TRBV3-1 to TRBJ2-7; TRBD2 is a possible D gene (5 bases). Per the germline V gene, CDR1 is LGHDT and CDR2 is YNNKEL (reference sequence). V lost 4 bases to trimming and J lost 3 bases, with 10 bases between them. This CDR3 is 13 amino acids long. The CDR3 loop is CASSRGEGYEQYF. In nucleotides, the CDR3 is TGTGCCAGCAGCCGAGGTGAGGGCTACGAGCAGTACTTC.

The V call is TRBV7-2, the J call TRBJ2-1; D is unresolved. The CDR3 extends over 13 amino acids. CDR1 is SGHTA and CDR2 is FQGNSA in the germline V gene. With 8 bases removed from V and 2 bases from J, the gap between germline ends came to 10 bases. The CDR3 protein is CASQRNPYNEQFF. The CDR3 nucleotides read TGTGCCAGCCAGAGGAACCCCTACAATGAGCAGTTCTTC.

This clonotype has a single count. V and J are TRBV5-4 and TRBJ1-1; 7 bases are shared with TRBD1. CDR1 and CDR2 from the germline V gene are SGHNT and YYREEE (reference sequence). J lost 7 bases, V lost 4 bases, and 13 bases had no gene match. The CDR3 has 15 residues. CDR3 sequence reads: CASSQGGTEKLEAFF. The CDR3 nucleotides are TGTGCCAGCAGCCAGGGTGGGACAGAGAAACTTGAAGCTTTCTTT.

The genes are TRBV18 and TRBJ1-4, with TRBD1 as a possible D gene (6 bases). The ends were cut back, 6 bases at V and 12 bases at J, with 17 bases in the middle. The CDR3 is made up of 13 amino acids. In germline, CDR1 is KGHSH, CDR2 LQKENI. DNA for the CDR3: TGTGCCAGCTCCCTAGACAGGAACGTTCAACTGTTTTTT. It codes for CASSLDRNVQLFF.

This chain joins TRBV7-2 and TRBJ2-3, with 10 bases identical to TRBD2. Germline lookup yields CDR1 SGHTA and CDR2 FQGNSA. With 2 bases clipped from V and 1 base from J, the junction kept 3 bases outside the gene matches. The CDR3 extends over 16 amino acids. The chain's CDR3 is CASSLPGLAGTDTQYF. The CDR3 nucleotides read TGTGCCAGCAGCTTACCCGGACTAGCGGGCACAGATACGCAGTATTTT. Filled out from reference TRBV7-2 and TRBJ2-3, the complete variable domain reads GAGVSQSPSNKVTEKGKDVELRCDPISGHTALYWYRQSLGQGLEFLIYFQGNSAPDKSGLPSDRFSAERTGGSVSTLTIQRTQQEDSAVYLCASSLPGLAGTDTQYFGPGTRLTVL.

The chain combines TRBV29-1 with TRBJ1-2, with D maybe TRBD1 (5 bases). The CDR3 extends over 12 amino acids. V shed 3 bases and J shed 2 bases, with 7 bases lying between them. From germline, CDR1 is SQVTM and CDR2 ANQGSEA. The CDR3 here is CSVEKGNYGYTF. CDR3 DNA: TGCAGCGTTGAGAAGGGGAACTATGGCTACACCTTC.

The J gene is TRBJ2-3, the V gene TRBV6-5; TRBD2 matches at 10 bases. Germline V gene lookup returns CDR1 MNHEY and CDR2 SVGAGI. The CDR3 contains 17 residues. The ends lost 4 bases at V and 0 bases at J; junction bases unmatched: 7. The CDR3 DNA follows: TGTGCCAGCAGTTCTCCCGGACTAGCGGCGAGCACAGATACGCAGTATTTT. Protein product: CASSSPGLAASTDTQYF.

V gene TRBV4-1 combines with J gene TRBJ2-1, with D possibly matching TRBD1 (5 bases). The CDR3 covers 17 residues. V lost 1 base and J 8 bases, leaving 21 bases between the germline ends. CDR1 and CDR2 (germline): MGHRA, YSYEKL. The DNA of the CDR3 is TGCGCCAGCAGCCAAGGGGAACACAGGTCCACTGATGATGAGCAGTTCTTC. Its translation is CASSQGEHRSTDDEQFF.

This rearrangement joins TRBV3-1 to TRBJ1-2; 8 bases are shared with TRBD1. Germline loops: CDR1 LGHDT, CDR2 YNNKEL (reference sequence). Unmatched junction bases numbered 3, after V lost 1 base and J lost 8 bases. CDR3 length: 13 amino acids. This CDR3 reads CASSQGGTGGYTF. The CDR3 DNA is TGTGCCAGCAGCCAAGGGGGGACAGGAGGCTACACCTTC.

This clonotype has only a few counts. The rearrangement uses TRBV14 and TRBJ1-2; no reliable D call. Trimming pared 4 bases from V and 7 bases from J, leaving 10 bases between. Germline V gives CDR1 SGHDN, CDR2 FVKESK. The CDR3 loop spans 12 amino acids. CDR3 sequence (DNA): TGTGCCAGCAGCCCCGAAGGGTTTGGCTACACCTTC. Protein sequence: CASSPEGFGYTF.